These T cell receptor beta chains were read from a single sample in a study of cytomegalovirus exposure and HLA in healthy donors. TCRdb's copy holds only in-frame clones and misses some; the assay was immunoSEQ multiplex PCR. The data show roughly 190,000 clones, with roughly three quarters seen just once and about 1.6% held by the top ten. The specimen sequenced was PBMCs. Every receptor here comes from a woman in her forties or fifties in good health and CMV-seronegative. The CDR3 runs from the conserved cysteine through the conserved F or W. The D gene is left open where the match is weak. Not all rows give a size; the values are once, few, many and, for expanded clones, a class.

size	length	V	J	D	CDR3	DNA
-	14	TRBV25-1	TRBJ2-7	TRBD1	CASSDSGTVYEQYF	TGTGCCAGCAGTGACTCCGGGACAGTCTACGAGCAGTACTTC
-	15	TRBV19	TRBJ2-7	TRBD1	CASSHKGQGDYEQYF	TGTGCCAGTAGTCACAAGGGACAGGGAGATTACGAGCAGTACTTC
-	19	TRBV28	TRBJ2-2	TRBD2	CASSLELAGSMGDTGELFF	TGTGCCAGCAGTTTAGAGCTAGCGGGAAGTATGGGGGACACCGGGGAGCTGTTTTTT
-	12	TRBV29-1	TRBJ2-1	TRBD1	CSAKGQNNEQFF	TGCAGCGCCAAGGGACAGAACAATGAGCAGTTCTTC
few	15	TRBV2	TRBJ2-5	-	CASLLRVSPGETQYF	TGTGCCAGCCTACTCCGGGTTTCCCCTGGAGAGACCCAGTACTTC
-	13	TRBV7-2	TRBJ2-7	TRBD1	CASSSQGAGEQYF	TGTGCCAGCAGCTCTCAGGGGGCTGGGGAGCAGTACTTC
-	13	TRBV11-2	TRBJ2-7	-	CASSLGTVYEQYF	TGTGCCAGCAGCTTAGGAACAGTATACGAGCAGTACTTC
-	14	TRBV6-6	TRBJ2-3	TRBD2	CASAGGADIDTQYF	TGTGCCAGCGCGGGGGGGGCAGATATAGATACGCAGTATTTT
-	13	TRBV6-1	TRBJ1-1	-	CASIRSVNTEAFF	TGTGCCAGCATTCGATCAGTGAACACTGAAGCTTTCTTT
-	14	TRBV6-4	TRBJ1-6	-	CASSDRDRSSPLHF	TGTGCCAGCAGTGACAGAGACAGGAGTTCACCCCTCCACTTT
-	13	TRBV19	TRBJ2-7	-	CASGQIQTGEQYF	TGTGCCAGTGGACAGATTCAAACGGGTGAGCAGTACTTC
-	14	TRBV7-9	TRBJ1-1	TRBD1	CASSLPTGGTEAFF	TGTGCCAGCAGCTTACCAACAGGGGGCACTGAAGCTTTCTTT
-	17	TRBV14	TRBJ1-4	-	CASSQDWFQATNEKLFF	TGTGCCAGCAGCCAAGATTGGTTTCAGGCAACTAATGAAAAACTGTTTTTT
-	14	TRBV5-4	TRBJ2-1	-	CASSLPDRPLEQFF	TGTGCCAGCAGCTTGCCCGACAGGCCCTTGGAGCAGTTCTTC
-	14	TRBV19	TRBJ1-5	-	CASSMWGEDQPQHF	TGTGCCAGTAGTATGTGGGGCGAAGATCAGCCCCAGCATTTT
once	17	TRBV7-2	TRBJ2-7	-	CASSPSLKGRPYVVQYF	TGTGCCAGCAGCCCCAGTTTGAAGGGGCGACCCTACGTTGTGCAGTACTTC